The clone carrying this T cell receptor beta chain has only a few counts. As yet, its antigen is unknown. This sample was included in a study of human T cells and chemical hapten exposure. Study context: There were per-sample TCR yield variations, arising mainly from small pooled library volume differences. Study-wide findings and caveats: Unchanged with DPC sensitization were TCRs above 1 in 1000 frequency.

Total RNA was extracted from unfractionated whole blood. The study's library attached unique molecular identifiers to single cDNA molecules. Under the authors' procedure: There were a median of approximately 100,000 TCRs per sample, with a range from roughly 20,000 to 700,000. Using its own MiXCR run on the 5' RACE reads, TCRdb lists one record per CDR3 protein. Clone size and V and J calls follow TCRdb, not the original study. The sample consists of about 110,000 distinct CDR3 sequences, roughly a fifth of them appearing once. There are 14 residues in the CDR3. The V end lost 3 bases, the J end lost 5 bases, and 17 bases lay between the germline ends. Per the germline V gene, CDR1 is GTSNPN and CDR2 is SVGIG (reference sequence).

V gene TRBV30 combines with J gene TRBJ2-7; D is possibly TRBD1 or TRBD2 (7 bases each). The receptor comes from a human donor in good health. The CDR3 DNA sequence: TGTGCCTGGAGCAGGGGGGGCTCCTACCACGAGCAGTACTTC. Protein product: CAWSRGGSYHEQYF.